Detailed here is one T cell receptor beta chain. The antigen is unknown. The data were produced by immunoSEQ multiplex PCR, yet TCRdb's version contains in-frame clones alone and is incomplete. The sample lists around 43,000 clones; roughly nine tenths were seen once. Thawed PBMCs were FACS-sorted into unstimulated CD4+CD25+CD127- regulatory T cells, CD4+CD25- non-regulatory cells, CD4 and CD8 cells. Before regulatory T cell sorting, thawed PBMCs rested overnight at 37°C in about 210 IU/ml IL-2. The record originates from a study of Tregs in tolerant kidney transplant recipients. Study results and limitations: Validation in larger populations is needed because few patients were studied. The most relevant donor-specific Treg TCRbeta repertoire apparently came from expansion with activated donor B cells.

Germline CDR1 and CDR2: SGHDN and FVKESK. V was shortened by 4 bases and J by 0 bases, with 19 bases between the two germline ends. This CDR3 has 17 residues. The receptor comes from a human donor in good health. Sequenced sample: Tregs from blood. The gene calls are TRBV14 and TRBJ2-7; TRBD2 might be the D (5 bases). The CDR3 here is CASSLRPGISGSYEQYF. The CDR3 DNA follows: TGTGCCAGCAGCCTTCGACCCGGGATCTCCGGCTCCTACGAGCAGTACTTC.